Listed below are T cell receptor beta chains from one sample, sequenced in a study of shared clonotypes between healthy human individuals. TCRdb's table, derived via immunoSEQ multiplex PCR, lists solely in-frame clones and lacks some. The sample yields 500,000 to 550,000 clones, roughly 95% seen once. Sequencing used naive CD4+ T cells sorted from blood. Receptor source: a woman aged 30 to 39 in good health. Both conserved end residues are part of each CDR3. The order of the fields is clone size, V gene, D gene, J gene, CDR3 DNA, CDR3 protein. The D gene is left open where the match is weak. Only part of the rows carry a size: once, few, many, or a class if the clone is expanded.

>NA|TRBV19|NA|TRBJ2-2
TGTGCCAGTAGTCGAAAGGGGATGGCCGGGGAGCTGTTTTTT
CASSRKGMAGELFF
>NA|TRBV19|NA|TRBJ1-5
TGTGCCAGTAGTATACCAGGGCATCAGCCCCAGCATTTT
CASSIPGHQPQHF
>NA|TRBV2|NA|TRBJ2-5
TGTGCCAGCAGTGAACAACTAGCCGGAGAGACCCAGTACTTC
CASSEQLAGETQYF
>NA|TRBV18|NA|TRBJ1-5
TGTGCCAGCTCCTCGCGTGGTGGCAATCAGCCCCAGCATTTT
CASSSRGGNQPQHF
>once|TRBV27|NA|TRBJ2-1
TGTGCCAGCAGTTTCACAGGGTACAATGAGCAGTTCTTC
CASSFTGYNEQFF
>NA|TRBV4-2|NA|TRBJ1-4
TGTGCCAGCAGCCAAGACACCCGGGGTGGGGACCTGGAAAAACTGTTTTTT
CASSQDTRGGDLEKLFF
>NA|TRBV29-1|NA|TRBJ2-5
TGCAGCGTTGAAGATTATCCTTGGGGGTTTGGGCGAGAGACCCAGTACTTC
CSVEDYPWGFGRETQYF
>once|TRBV5-4|TRBD1|TRBJ1-3
TGTGCCAGCAGCCAACAGGGGATTGGAAACACCATATATTTT
CASSQQGIGNTIYF
>NA|TRBV7-8|NA|TRBJ1-2
TGTGCCAGCAGCCTTGGTACTCCGGGAAGGGGTGGCTACACCTTC
CASSLGTPGRGGYTF
>NA|TRBV6-5|TRBD1|TRBJ2-1
TGTGCCAGCAGATTGACAGGGGCGAAACACAATGAGCAGTTCTTC
CASRLTGAKHNEQFF
>NA|TRBV5-1|NA|TRBJ2-5
TGCGCCAGCAGCCCTCGAGTGGGGGGGGCCGGCGAGACCCAGTACTTC
CASSPRVGGAGETQYF
>NA|TRBV10-1|TRBD2|TRBJ2-1
TGCGCCAGCAGTGAGACTCTAGCGGGAGGGCAGTTCTTC
CASSETLAGGQFF
>once|TRBV7-9|TRBD2|TRBJ2-1
TGTGCCAGCAGCTTACTAGCGGGAACTTACAATGAGCAGTTCTTC
CASSLLAGTYNEQFF
>NA|TRBV4-1|NA|TRBJ1-3
TGCGCCAGCAGCCAAGGCCGGGAGAGGACTGGAAACACCATATATTTT
CASSQGRERTGNTIYF
>NA|TRBV5-8|NA|TRBJ2-6
TGTGCCAGCAGCTTGGTTTGGGACCTCTCTGGGGCCAACGTCCTGACTTTC
CASSLVWDLSGANVLTF
>NA|TRBV7-8|TRBD1|TRBJ2-7
TGTGCCAGCAGCCCTGGACAGGGGCCATGGTACGAGCAGTACTTC
CASSPGQGPWYEQYF
>NA|TRBV27|TRBD2|TRBJ2-2
TGTGCCAGCAGTTTAAGACTAGCTTGGACCGGGGAGCTGTTTTTT
CASSLRLAWTGELFF
>once|TRBV28|TRBD1|TRBJ2-7
TGTGCCAGCAGTCTGTGGGACAGAACCTACGAGCAGTACTTC
CASSLWDRTYEQYF
>once|TRBV4-2|NA|TRBJ2-7
TGTGCCAGCAGGCTCACCCCCACCGTGTACGAGCAGTACTTC
CASRLTPTVYEQYF
>NA|TRBV28|NA|TRBJ2-7
TGTGCCAGCAGTCCCCACAGTAATACCTACGAGCAGTACTTC
CASSPHSNTYEQYF
>NA|TRBV11-2|NA|TRBJ1-3
TGTGCCAGCAGCTTAGCTGGGGCCCTTTACACCATATATTTT
CASSLAGALYTIYF
>NA|TRBV5-1|TRBD1|TRBJ2-7
TGCGCCAGCAGTTCTCACCGGGGACAGGGGACCTACGAGCAGTACTTC
CASSSHRGQGTYEQYF
>NA|TRBV6-1|NA|TRBJ1-5
TGTGCCAGCAGTGAAAGGGAGGGGAGGCAGCCCCAGCATTTT
CASSEREGRQPQHF
>NA|TRBV7-9|NA|TRBJ2-5
TGTGCCAGCAGCTTAGGGGGTAGCCAAGAGACCCAGTACTTC
CASSLGGSQETQYF
>NA|TRBV7-8|NA|TRBJ2-1
TGTGCCAGCAGCGCAGGCCGGGTAAAATACAATGAGCAGTTCTTC
CASSAGRVKYNEQFF
>once|TRBV5-1|NA|TRBJ1-5
TGCGCCAGCAGCTTGGGCCCTGCGGACAATCAGCCCCAGCATTTT
CASSLGPADNQPQHF
>NA|TRBV18|NA|TRBJ2-7
TGTGCCAGCTCACCTAGTACAGCAGCCTACGAGCAGTACTTC
CASSPSTAAYEQYF
>once|TRBV7-9|NA|TRBJ1-2
TGTGCCAGCAGCCCCCACGATGTAATATATGGCTACACCTTC
CASSPHDVIYGYTF
>NA|TRBV9|TRBD1|TRBJ2-3
TGTGCCAGCAGCTCCCGGGACAGGGGGCGCCGTCAGGCAGATACGCAGTATTTT
CASSSRDRGRRQADTQYF
>NA|TRBV16|TRBD1|TRBJ2-7
TGTGCCAGCAACCTTAAGCCGGGACAGAGCGACTACGAGCAGTACTTC
CASNLKPGQSDYEQYF
>NA|TRBV4-1|TRBD1|TRBJ2-7
TGCGCCAGCAGCCAAGTTCCCGCGCCGGGACAGGGGCTAAACGAGCAGTACTTC
CASSQVPAPGQGLNEQYF
>NA|TRBV4-1|TRBD2|TRBJ2-7
TGCGCCAGCAGCCCAGAGGGACTAGTACTCACCACCTACGAGCAGTACTTC
CASSPEGLVLTTYEQYF
>NA|TRBV6-5|NA|TRBJ2-3
TGTGCCAGCAGTTTTTTAGTAAGCCCAGATACGCAGTATTTT
CASSFLVSPDTQYF
>NA|TRBV29-1|TRBD1|TRBJ1-2
TGCAGCGCGGAGACAGGGAGCTATGGCTACACCTTC
CSAETGSYGYTF
>NA|TRBV27|NA|TRBJ2-1
TGTGCCAGCAGTTTACCCGCGGGAAATGAGCAGTTCTTC
CASSLPAGNEQFF
>once|TRBV5-6|TRBD1|TRBJ1-4
TGTGCCAGCAGCCGTCATATGACAGGGGGAGAAAAACTGTTTTTT
CASSRHMTGGEKLFF
>once|TRBV10-3|NA|TRBJ1-3
TGTGCCACCAAATCGGACAACTCTGGAAACACCATATATTTT
CATKSDNSGNTIYF
>NA|TRBV25-1|TRBD1|TRBJ2-2
TGTGCCAGCAGTGGCCCGGGACAGGCTCTCCCCACCGGGGAGCTGTTTTTT
CASSGPGQALPTGELFF
>NA|TRBV12-5|NA|TRBJ1-3
TGTGCTAGTTTACGGAAGGGGGGCACCTGTGGAAACACCATATATTTT
CASLRKGGTCGNTIYF
>NA|TRBV5-1|TRBD2|TRBJ2-3
TGCGCCAGCAGCTTGGTTGCGGGAGGGCCAGGAGATACGCAGTATTTT
CASSLVAGGPGDTQYF
>NA|TRBV29-1|NA|TRBJ2-5
TGCAGCGTTGAAGAAGGGCAGGGCATACAAGAGACCCAGTACTTC
CSVEEGQGIQETQYF
>NA|TRBV28|NA|TRBJ1-4
TGTGCCAGCAGTTTAAGTAATGGGCGTCACTCTGGGGCAACTAATGAAAAACTGTTTTTT
CASSLSNGRHSGATNEKLFF
>NA|TRBV7-9|TRBD1|TRBJ1-5
TGTGCCAGCAGCCGACAGGGGCCAAATCAGCCCCAGCATTTT
CASSRQGPNQPQHF
>NA|TRBV12-5|TRBD1|TRBJ2-7
TGTGCTAGTGGTTTGGCCGATAAGACAGGGGAAACCTACGAGCAGTACTTC
CASGLADKTGETYEQYF
>NA|TRBV2|NA|TRBJ1-6
TGTGCCAGCAACCGGGACCCAGGCTCCTATAATTCACCCCTCCACTTT
CASNRDPGSYNSPLHF
>NA|TRBV28|NA|TRBJ1-4
TGTGCCAGCCATCTTCGGGGGAAGGCCTCTAATGAAAAACTGTTTTTT
CASHLRGKASNEKLFF
>NA|TRBV19|NA|TRBJ2-1
TGTGCCAGTAGTCGGAGCCCTCTTTGGAGAGGTGAGCAGTTCTTC
CASSRSPLWRGEQFF
>NA|TRBV18|NA|TRBJ2-3
TGTGCCAGCTCACCCCGGACAGAAGCAGATACGCAGTATTTT
CASSPRTEADTQYF
>few|TRBV28|TRBD1|TRBJ1-5
TGTGCCAGCAGTTTAGACAGGGAAGATCAGCCCCAGCATTTT
CASSLDREDQPQHF
>NA|TRBV6-5|TRBD1|TRBJ2-1
TGTGCCAGCAGTTATTACAGGGGAGTGGGTGAGCAGTTCTTC
CASSYYRGVGEQFF
>few|TRBV5-1|NA|TRBJ2-7
TGCGCCAGCCGGTCCCTTTACGAGCAGTACTTC
CASRSLYEQYF
>NA|TRBV5-4|TRBD2|TRBJ2-7
TGTGCCAGCAGCTTCGGGTCGGGAGGGCCCTACGAGCAGTACTTC
CASSFGSGGPYEQYF
>once|TRBV19|NA|TRBJ2-3
TGTGCCAGTAGTAGAAAGGGTTCAGATACGCAGTATTTT
CASSRKGSDTQYF
>NA|TRBV29-1|TRBD2|TRBJ2-7
TGCAGCGCCAAGACCGGCGGGAGCGACGAGCAGTACTTC
CSAKTGGSDEQYF